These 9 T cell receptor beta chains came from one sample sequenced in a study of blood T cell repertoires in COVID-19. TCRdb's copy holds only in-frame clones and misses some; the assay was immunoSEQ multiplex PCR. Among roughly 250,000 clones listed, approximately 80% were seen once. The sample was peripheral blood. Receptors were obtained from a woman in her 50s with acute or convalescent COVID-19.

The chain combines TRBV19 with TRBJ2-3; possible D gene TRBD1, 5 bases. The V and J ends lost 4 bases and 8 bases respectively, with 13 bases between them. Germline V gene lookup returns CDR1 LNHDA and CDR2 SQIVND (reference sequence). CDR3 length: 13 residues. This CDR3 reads CASSTVGAGTQYF. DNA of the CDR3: TGTGCCAGTAGTACCGTTGGGGCTGGTACGCAGTATTTT.

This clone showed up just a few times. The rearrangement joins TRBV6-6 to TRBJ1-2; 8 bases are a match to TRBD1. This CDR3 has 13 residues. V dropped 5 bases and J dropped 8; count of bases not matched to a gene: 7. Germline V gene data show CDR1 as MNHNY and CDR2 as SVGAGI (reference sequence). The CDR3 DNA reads TGTGCCAGCAGTGCACGGACAGGGAACGGCTACACCTTC. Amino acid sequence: CASSARTGNGYTF.

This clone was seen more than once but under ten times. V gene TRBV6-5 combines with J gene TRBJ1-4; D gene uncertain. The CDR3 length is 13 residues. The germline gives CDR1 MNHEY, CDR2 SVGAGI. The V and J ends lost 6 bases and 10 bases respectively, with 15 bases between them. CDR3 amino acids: CASSPQAEGKLFF. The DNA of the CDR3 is TGTGCCAGCAGCCCCCAGGCCGAGGGAAAACTGTTTTTT.

The chain's CDR3 is CASSVEPGLADNEQFF. DNA for the CDR3: TGTGCCAGCAGCGTAGAACCGGGACTGGCCGACAATGAGCAGTTCTTC. This chain links TRBV9 with TRBJ2-1, with a weak D call TRBD2 (6 bases). Trimming cost V 0 bases and J 5 bases, with 15 bases left between them. There are 16 residues in the CDR3. CDR1 is SGDLS, CDR2 YYNGEE, per germline. The whole variable domain, filled in from reference TRBV9 and TRBJ2-1, reads DSGVTQTPKHLITATGQRVTLRCSPRSGDLSVYWYQQSLDQGLQFLIQYYNGEERAKGNILERFSAQQFPDLHSELNLSSLELGDSALYFCASSVEPGLADNEQFFGPGTRLTVL.

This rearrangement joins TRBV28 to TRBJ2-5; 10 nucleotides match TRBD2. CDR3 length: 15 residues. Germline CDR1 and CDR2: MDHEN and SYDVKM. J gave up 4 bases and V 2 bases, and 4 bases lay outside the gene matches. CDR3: CASSLPASGRETQYF. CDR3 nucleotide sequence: TGTGCCAGCAGTTTACCGGCTAGCGGGAGAGAGACCCAGTACTTC.

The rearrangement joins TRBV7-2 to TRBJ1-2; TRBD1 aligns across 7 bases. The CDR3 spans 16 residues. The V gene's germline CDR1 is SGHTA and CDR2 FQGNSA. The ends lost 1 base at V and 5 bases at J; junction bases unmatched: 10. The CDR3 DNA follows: TGTGCCAGCAGCTTAGTCTTAAGGGGGCGACATTATGGCTACACCTTC. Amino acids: CASSLVLRGRHYGYTF. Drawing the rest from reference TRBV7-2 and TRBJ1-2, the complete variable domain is GAGVSQSPSNKVTEKGKDVELRCDPISGHTALYWYRQSLGQGLEFLIYFQGNSAPDKSGLPSDRFSAERTGGSVSTLTIQRTQQEDSAVYLCASSLVLRGRHYGYTFGSGTRLTVV.

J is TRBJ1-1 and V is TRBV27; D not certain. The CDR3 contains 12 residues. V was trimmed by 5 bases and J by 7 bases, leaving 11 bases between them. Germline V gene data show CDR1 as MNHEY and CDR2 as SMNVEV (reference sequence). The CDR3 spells CASSTPPGEAFF. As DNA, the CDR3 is TGTGCCAGCAGTACTCCCCCGGGTGAAGCTTTCTTT.

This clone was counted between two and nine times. The CDR3 spells CASSAGTGSYGYTF. In DNA form, the CDR3 reads TGTGCCAGCAGCGCCGGGACAGGGAGCTATGGCTACACCTTC. The chain carries TRBV28 and TRBJ1-2; TRBD1 matches at 9 bases. V dropped 6 bases and J dropped 4; count of bases not matched to a gene: 6. Germline CDR1 is MDHEN and CDR2 is SYDVKM. This CDR3 has 14 residues.

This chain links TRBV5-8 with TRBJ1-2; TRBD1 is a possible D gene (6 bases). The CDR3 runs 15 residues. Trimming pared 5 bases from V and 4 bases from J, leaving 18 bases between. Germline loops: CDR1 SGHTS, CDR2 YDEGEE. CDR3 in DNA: TGTGCCAGCAGGGATCGGGACACCGCTTCCTATGGCTACACCTTC. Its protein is CASRDRDTASYGYTF.